The clone carrying this TCR beta chain occurred many times. Its antigen is unidentified. This entry belongs to a study of shared clonotypes between healthy human individuals. The study, taken as a whole, reports: Sequencing depth was a factor that was expected to affect clonotype sharing among donors.

Sequenced by immunoSEQ multiplex PCR; TCRdb stores in-frame clones only, minus some. This table has under 600,000 clones, around 78% appearing once. The study enrolled healthy HIV-negative adults without recent acute infections or vaccinations as donors. The germline gives CDR1 PRHDT, CDR2 FYEKMQ (reference sequence). V lost 2 bases and J lost 2, with 10 bases in between. The CDR3 is 14 residues long. Sequencing was carried out using PBMCs. This receptor was taken from a woman aged 40-49 years in good health. Some clones in this sample may be carry-over from other donors' samples. The V gene is TRBV13, the J gene TRBJ2-7, with D possibly matching TRBD1 (5 bases). The CDR3 DNA sequence: TGTGCCAGCAGCTTACAATCCAGGGCCTACGAGCAGTACTTC. Protein product: CASSLQSRAYEQYF. The whole variable domain, filled in from reference TRBV13 and TRBJ2-7, reads AAGVIQSPRHLIKEKRETATLKCYPIPRHDTVYWYQQGPGQDPQFLISFYEKMQSDKGSIPDRFSAQQFSDYHSELNMSSLELGDSALYFCASSLQSRAYEQYFGPGTRLTVT.